This TCR beta chain came from a study of blood T cell repertoires in COVID-19. Produced via immunoSEQ multiplex PCR; TCRdb's table is partial and in-frame only. The table has some 160,000 clones, 86% seen once. This CDR3 contains 16 residues. V dropped 1 base and J dropped 2; count of bases not matched to a gene: 6. Germline lookup yields CDR1 LGHDT and CDR2 YNNKEL (reference sequence). Sequencing was performed on peripheral blood. The sequence was collected from a woman between 65 and 79 years old with acute or convalescent COVID-19. This rearrangement joins TRBV3-1 (or the pseudogene TRBV3-2) to TRBJ2-3, with 7 nucleotides matching TRBD2. The CDR3 coding sequence is TGTGCCAGCAGCCAAGTTGGGGGGGGACCCACAGATACGCAGTATTTT. As protein: CASSQVGGGPTDTQYF.